These 14 T cell receptor beta chains share one sample of origin, sequenced in a study of T cell responses to AZD1222 COVID-19 vaccine. Clones were sequenced by immunoSEQ multiplex PCR, and TCRdb holds only the in-frame ones, with some missing. Of 65,000 to 90,000 clones in the sample, less than 90% were seen once. Material: peripheral blood, obtained on day 0 of AZD1222 vaccination. The receptors shown here come from an adult in good health.

The chain uses TRBV3-1 (or the pseudogene TRBV3-2) and TRBJ1-6; D might be TRBD1 (6 bases). Germline CDR1 LGHDT, CDR2 YNNKEL (reference sequence). The CDR3 contains 14 residues. Trimming shortened V by 5 bases and J by 4 bases, and 9 bases separated the two germline ends. CDR3 DNA: TGTGCCAGCAGCGAAGGACAGTATAATTCACCCCTCCACTTT. Protein product: CASSEGQYNSPLHF.

The chain couples TRBV4-3 to TRBJ2-1; 9 nucleotides agree with TRBD2. CDR3 length: 15 residues. V shed 3 bases and J 4 bases; nucleotides not matched to a gene: 4. Germline CDR1 LGHNA, CDR2 YSLEER. The chain's CDR3 is CASSHDTSGYNEQFF. CDR3 nucleotides: TGCGCCAGCAGCCATGATACTAGCGGGTACAATGAGCAGTTCTTC.

The rearrangement uses TRBV28 and TRBJ2-3; possibly TRBD2 for D (5 bases). V was trimmed by 6 bases and J by 0 bases, leaving 16 bases between them. This CDR3 contains 16 residues. The germline V gene encodes CDR1 MDHEN and CDR2 SYDVKM. CDR3 protein: CASSPSRSGSTDTQYF. The CDR3 nucleotides read TGTGCCAGCAGCCCCTCAAGGAGCGGTAGCACAGATACGCAGTATTTT.

The chain recombines TRBV30 with TRBJ1-2; D possibly corresponds to TRBD1 (6 bases). CDR3 length: 14 amino acids. The V end was cut by 0 bases, the J end by 0 bases, with 8 bases between. CDR1 is GTSNPN, CDR2 SVGIG, per germline (reference sequence). CDR3 bases: TGTGCCTGGAGTGTAGGGGGAGCTAACTATGGCTACACCTTC. It specifies CAWSVGGANYGYTF.

The J gene is TRBJ2-7, the V gene TRBV4-2; 11 bases fit TRBD2. Germline lookup yields CDR1 LGHNA and CDR2 YNFKEQ. The CDR3 runs to 15 residues. V lost 3 bases, J lost 5 bases, and 6 bases stayed unmatched. Here the CDR3 reads CASSHLAGGPHEQYF. The CDR3 DNA follows: TGTGCCAGCAGCCATTTAGCGGGGGGGCCCCACGAGCAGTACTTC.

J is TRBJ1-2 and V is TRBV7-9, with TRBD1 matching 10 bases. V lost 1 base and J lost 5; bases outside the gene matches: 4. There are 15 residues in the CDR3. Germline lookup yields CDR1 SEHNR and CDR2 FQNEAQ (reference sequence). The CDR3 DNA reads TGTGCCAGCAGCTTAGGCTCGGGACAGGGGTATGGCTACACCTTC. Translating gives CASSLGSGQGYGYTF.

The chain links TRBV29-1 to TRBJ1-2; D not resolved. The CDR3 loop spans 9 amino acids. The V gene lost 3 bases and the J gene lost 8 bases, with 4 bases spanning the gap. Germline values: CDR1 SQVTM, CDR2 ANQGSEA. CDR3 sequence (DNA): TGCAGCGTTGATCCAGGCTACACCTTC. Amino acids: CSVDPGYTF.

The gene calls are TRBV24-1 and TRBJ2-1; possible D gene TRBD1, 6 bases. This CDR3 region has 15 residues. The V end was cut by 4 bases, the J end by 4 bases, with 13 bases between. The germline gives CDR1 KGHDR, CDR2 SFDVKD. The CDR3 DNA sequence: TGTGCCACCAGTGAGAGGGGGACGGCTTACAATGAGCAGTTCTTC. This codes for CATSERGTAYNEQFF.

This rearrangement joins TRBV15 to TRBJ2-3; 9 bases agree with TRBD1. CDR1 is LNHNV, CDR2 YYDKDF, per germline (reference sequence). After removal of 5 bases from V and 7 bases from J, the junction contained 7 bases not matched to a gene. This CDR3 spans 14 amino acids. In DNA form, the CDR3 reads TGTGCCACCAGCCGGGACAGGGAAGCAAATACGCAGTATTTT. Translated, it gives CATSRDREANTQYF.

V and J are TRBV20-1 and TRBJ2-1, with D unresolved. V was cut by 1 base and J by 9 bases, with 7 bases left in between. Looked up from germline, CDR1 is DFQATT and CDR2 is SNEGSKA (reference sequence). The CDR3 length is 11 residues. The CDR3 reads CSARAYGEQFF. The CDR3 DNA reads TGCAGTGCTAGAGCCTATGGTGAGCAGTTCTTC.

The V gene is TRBV23-1, the J gene TRBJ2-4; no definite D call. TRBV23-1 is designated an ORF whose function remains uncertain. The V end lost 8 bases, the J end lost 0 bases, and 11 bases lay between the germline ends. This CDR3 is 14 amino acids long. The CDR3 DNA reads as TGCGCCAGCCCCTGGGCGGTAGCCAAAAACATTCAGTACTTC. Protein sequence: CASPWAVAKNIQYF.

The chain couples TRBV28 to TRBJ1-5; D possibly corresponds to TRBD1 (5 bases). V was pared by 6 bases and J by 3 bases, with 15 bases between. Germline lookup yields CDR1 MDHEN and CDR2 SYDVKM. The CDR3 has 15 amino acids. The CDR3 protein is CASSSQGGSNQPQHF. CDR3 bases: TGTGCCAGCAGCTCTCAGGGCGGGTCCAATCAGCCCCAGCATTTT.

This clone occurred once. The CDR3 loop reads CASSQEASGEYEQYF. The CDR3 DNA sequence: TGTGCCAGCAGCCAAGAGGCCAGCGGGGAGTACGAGCAGTACTTC. The chain links TRBV3-1 (or the pseudogene TRBV3-2) to TRBJ2-7; 7 bases map to TRBD2. CDR3 length: 15 residues. J was trimmed by 4 bases and V by 0 bases; bases with no gene match: 6. The V gene's germline CDR1 is LGHDT and CDR2 YNNKEL (reference sequence).

This chain links TRBV9 with TRBJ2-5, with 9 bases fitting TRBD1. V shed 4 bases and J 4 bases; nucleotides not matched to a gene: 5. CDR3 length: 14 amino acids. Germline loops: CDR1 SGDLS, CDR2 YYNGEE. In DNA, the CDR3 is TGTGCCAGCAGCTTCGGACAGGGGAGAGAGACCCAGTACTTC. Its translation: CASSFGQGRETQYF.